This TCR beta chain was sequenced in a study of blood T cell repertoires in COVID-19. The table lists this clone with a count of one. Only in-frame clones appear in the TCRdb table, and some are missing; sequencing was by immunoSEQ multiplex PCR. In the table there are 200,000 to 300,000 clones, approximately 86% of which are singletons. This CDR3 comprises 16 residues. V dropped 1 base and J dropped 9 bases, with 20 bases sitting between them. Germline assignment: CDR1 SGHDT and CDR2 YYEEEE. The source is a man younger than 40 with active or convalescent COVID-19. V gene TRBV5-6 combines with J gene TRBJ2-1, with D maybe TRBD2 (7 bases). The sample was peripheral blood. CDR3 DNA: TGTGCCAGCAGCTTGTTACCAGGTGGGGGGGCTGGTGAGCAGTTCTTC. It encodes CASSLLPGGGAGEQFF.